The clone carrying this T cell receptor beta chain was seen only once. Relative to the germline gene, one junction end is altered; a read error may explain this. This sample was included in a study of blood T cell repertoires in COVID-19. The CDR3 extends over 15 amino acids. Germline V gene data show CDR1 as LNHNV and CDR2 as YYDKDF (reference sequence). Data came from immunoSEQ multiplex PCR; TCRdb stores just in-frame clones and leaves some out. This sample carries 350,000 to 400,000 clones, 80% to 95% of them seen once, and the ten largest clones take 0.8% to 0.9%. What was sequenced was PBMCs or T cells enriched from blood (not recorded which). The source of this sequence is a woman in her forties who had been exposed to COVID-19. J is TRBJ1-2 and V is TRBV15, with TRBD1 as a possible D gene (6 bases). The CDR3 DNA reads TGTGCCACCACCAGACCTTTCAGGGGCAGCTCTGGCTACACCTTC. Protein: CATTRPFRGSSGYTF.